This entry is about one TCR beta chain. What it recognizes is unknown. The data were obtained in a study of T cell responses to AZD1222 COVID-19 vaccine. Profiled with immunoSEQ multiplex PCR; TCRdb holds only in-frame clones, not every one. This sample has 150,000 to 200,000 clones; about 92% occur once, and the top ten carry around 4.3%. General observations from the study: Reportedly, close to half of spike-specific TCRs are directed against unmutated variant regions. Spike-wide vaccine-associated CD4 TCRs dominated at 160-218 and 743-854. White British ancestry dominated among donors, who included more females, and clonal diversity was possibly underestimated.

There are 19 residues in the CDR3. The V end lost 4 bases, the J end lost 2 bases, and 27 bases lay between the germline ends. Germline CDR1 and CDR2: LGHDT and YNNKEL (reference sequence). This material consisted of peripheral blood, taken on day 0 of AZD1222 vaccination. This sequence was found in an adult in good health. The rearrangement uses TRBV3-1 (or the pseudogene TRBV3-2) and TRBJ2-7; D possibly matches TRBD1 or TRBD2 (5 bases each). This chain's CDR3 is CASSLSYRDGAHEAYEQYF. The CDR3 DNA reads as TGTGCCAGCAGCCTCTCATACCGGGACGGCGCCCATGAGGCCTACGAGCAGTACTTC.